The 20 T cell receptor beta chains in this list originate from one sample, sequenced in a study of blood T cell repertoires in COVID-19. The repertoire was sequenced with immunoSEQ multiplex PCR; TCRdb's copy has only in-frame clones and lacks some. This sample yields around 100,000 clones, of which less than 95% are seen a single time; 5% to 6% belongs to the top ten. The sequenced sample was peripheral blood. All receptors derive from a man aged 45-60 years with acute or convalescent COVID-19.

This clone was found once. The V call is TRBV30, the J call TRBJ1-2; D is unclear. The germline CDR1 and CDR2 sequences are GTSNPN and SVGIG (reference sequence). V was cut by 3 bases and J by 5 bases, with 22 bases left in between. The CDR3 is made up of 16 amino acids. DNA of the CDR3: TGTGCCTGGAGCAGGACTCAGATCCTCGCCGGATATGGCTACACCTTC. It is translated as CAWSRTQILAGYGYTF.

This rearrangement joins TRBV4-3 to TRBJ1-2, with 9 bases that match TRBD1. Germline values: CDR1 LGHNA, CDR2 YSLEER. This CDR3 is built from 15 residues. The V gene end was trimmed by 4 bases and the J gene end by 8 bases; junction bases not matched to a gene: 11. The CDR3 is CASSRGQGIWGGYTF. The CDR3 coding sequence is TGCGCCAGCAGCCGCGGACAGGGGATCTGGGGAGGCTACACCTTC.

The chain has TRBV3-1 (or the pseudogene TRBV3-2) and TRBJ2-3, with D tentatively TRBD2 (6 bases). The CDR3 has 15 residues. Looked up from germline, CDR1 is LGHDT and CDR2 is YNNKEL (reference sequence). Trimming cost V 4 bases and J 1 base, with 12 bases left between them. The CDR3 is CASSRKVAGTDTQYF. CDR3 coding DNA: TGTGCCAGCAGCCGGAAGGTAGCGGGCACAGATACGCAGTATTTT.

The chain couples TRBV19 to TRBJ2-1; 9 positions agree with TRBD1. Germline values: CDR1 LNHDA, CDR2 SQIVND (reference sequence). This CDR3 spans 15 amino acids. V shed 3 bases, J shed 5 bases, and the junction held 5 bases outside the gene matches. The CDR3 nucleotides read TGTGCCAGTAGTATGAGGGACAGGGCCAACAATGAGCAGTTCTTC. The encoded protein is CASSMRDRANNEQFF.

The chain recombines TRBV5-1 with TRBJ2-5; 8 bases are shared with TRBD2. Germline-derived CDR1 and CDR2 are SGHRS and YFSETQ. This CDR3 comprises 17 residues. The V and J ends lost 3 bases and 2 bases, in that order; junction bases with no gene match: 12. The CDR3 DNA reads TGCGCCAGCAGCTCGACAGAACCGGGACTAGGACAAGAGACCCAGTACTTC. Protein sequence: CASSSTEPGLGQETQYF. The complete variable domain, with remaining parts taken from reference TRBV5-1 and TRBJ2-5, reads KAGVTQTPRYLIKTRGQQVTLSCSPISGHRSVSWYQQTPGQGLQFLFEYFSETQRNKGNFPGRFSGRQFSNSRSEMNVSTLELGDSALYLCASSSTEPGLGQETQYFGPGTRLLVL.

This sequence joins TRBV5-1 and TRBJ2-3, with 8 bases matching TRBD2. The CDR3 consists of 16 residues. Germline-derived CDR1 and CDR2 are SGHRS and YFSETQ. The V gene end was trimmed by 2 bases and the J gene end by 6 bases; junction bases not matched to a gene: 11. The CDR3: CASSLEGGAGADTQYF. CDR3 bases: TGCGCCAGCAGCTTAGAAGGTGGAGCGGGAGCCGATACGCAGTATTTT. Full variable domain (missing parts from reference TRBV5-1 and TRBJ2-3): KAGVTQTPRYLIKTRGQQVTLSCSPISGHRSVSWYQQTPGQGLQFLFEYFSETQRNKGNFPGRFSGRQFSNSRSEMNVSTLELGDSALYLCASSLEGGAGADTQYFGPGTRLTVL.

The V gene is TRBV7-2, the J gene TRBJ2-7; no definite D call. Trimming pared 3 bases from V and 3 bases from J, leaving 12 bases between. CDR3 size: 14 residues. The germline V gene has CDR1 SGHTA and CDR2 FQGNSA. The CDR3 spells CASSFGQSFYEQYF. The CDR3 DNA reads TGTGCCAGCAGCTTTGGGCAGAGCTTCTACGAGCAGTACTTC.

V and J are TRBV6-2 or TRBV6-3 and TRBJ2-7, with a tentative D call TRBD1 (5 bases). CDR3 length: 12 residues. CDR1 is MNHEY, CDR2 SVGEGT, per germline. Trimming took 6 bases from V and 6 from J, leaving 12 bases between them. CDR3 loop: CASSPTASEQYF. For the CDR3, the DNA is TGTGCCAGCAGCCCGACAGCCTCCGAGCAGTACTTC.

The chain combines TRBV10-2 with TRBJ2-1, with 10 bases matching TRBD2. The V gene end was trimmed by 6 bases and the J gene end by 1 base; junction bases not matched to a gene: 3. The CDR3 has 15 residues. From germline, CDR1 is WSHSY and CDR2 SAAADI. The CDR3 region has the DNA TGCGCCAGCAGGGGTAGCGGGAGGTCCTACAATGAGCAGTTCTTC. The encoded protein is CASRGSGRSYNEQFF.

V is TRBV30 and J is TRBJ2-7; D may be TRBD2 (6 bases). CDR3 size: 15 residues. V was pared by 5 bases and J by 1 base, with 18 bases between. Per germline, CDR1 GTSNPN and CDR2 SVGIG (reference sequence). This chain's CDR3 is CAWSGWGGNSYEQYF. The CDR3 DNA reads TGTGCCTGGTCCGGTTGGGGCGGGAATTCCTACGAGCAGTACTTC.

V usage is TRBV9 and J usage is TRBJ1-6; 10 bases fit TRBD1. From germline, CDR1 is SGDLS and CDR2 YYNGEE. The V gene end was trimmed by 4 bases and the J gene end by 9 bases; junction bases not matched to a gene: 7. The CDR3 totals 15 residues. This chain's CDR3 is CASSPETGGRSPLHF. In DNA form, the CDR3 reads TGTGCCAGCAGCCCAGAGACAGGGGGCCGTTCACCCCTCCACTTT.

V is TRBV29-1 and J is TRBJ2-4; TRBD2 is a possible D gene (6 bases). CDR1 is SQVTM, CDR2 ANQGSEA, per germline. The CDR3 spans 12 residues. V was trimmed by 7 bases and J by 6 bases, leaving 13 bases between them. CDR3 residues: CSGGPEGNIQYF. The CDR3 DNA reads TGCAGCGGAGGGCCGGAGGGAAACATTCAGTACTTC.

This clone has a single count. The gene calls are TRBV29-1 and TRBJ1-2; 7 bases agree with TRBD1. The CDR3 totals 13 residues. The V gene end was trimmed by 7 bases and the J gene end by 5 bases; junction bases not matched to a gene: 10. CDR1 SQVTM and CDR2 ANQGSEA come from the germline V gene. The CDR3 protein is CSAGYRGDYGYTF. The DNA of the CDR3 is TGCAGCGCAGGGTACAGGGGAGATTATGGCTACACCTTC.

The chain joins TRBV18 to TRBJ2-2; possible D gene TRBD2, 6 bases. This CDR3 is 16 amino acids long. Trimming pared 4 bases from V and 4 bases from J, leaving 16 bases between. In germline, CDR1 is KGHSH, CDR2 LQKENI. The CDR3: CASSRSGLRGTGELFF. CDR3 nucleotide sequence: TGTGCCAGCTCACGGTCGGGACTTCGTGGCACCGGGGAGCTGTTTTTT. Combining the CDR3 with reference TRBV18 and TRBJ2-2 gives the whole variable domain NAGVMQNPRHLVRRRGQEARLRCSPMKGHSHVYWYRQLPEEGLKFMVYLQKENIIDESGMPKERFSAEFPKEGPSILRIQQVVRGDSAAYFCASSRSGLRGTGELFFGEGSRLTVL.

This clone came up a few times. V gene TRBV9 combines with J gene TRBJ1-2; 7 nucleotides align to TRBD1. The germline V gene has CDR1 SGDLS and CDR2 YYNGEE. V trimming: 4 bases; J trimming: 4 bases; junction bases outside the gene matches: 4. The length of the CDR3 is 13 residues. CDR3 nucleotide sequence: TGTGCCAGCAGCCTGGACAGGAGCTATGGCTACACCTTC. It is translated as CASSLDRSYGYTF.

The chain links TRBV19 to TRBJ1-1; D possibly corresponds to TRBD1 (5 bases). Germline V gene lookup returns CDR1 LNHDA and CDR2 SQIVND (reference sequence). CDR3 length: 15 residues. Trimming cost V 7 bases and J 1 base, with 16 bases left between them. The CDR3 DNA follows: TGTGCCAGTACCCCCCCGGGACTAAGGAACACTGAAGCTTTCTTT. Translation: CASTPPGLRNTEAFF.

This rearrangement joins TRBV18 to TRBJ2-4, with TRBD1 matching 8 bases. Germline V CDR1 and CDR2: KGHSH, LQKENI. Unmatched junction bases numbered 21, after V lost 2 bases and J lost 3 bases. CDR3 length: 21 residues. CDR3 nucleotides: TGTGCCAGCTCACCAGGTAGGCCCCAGGGGGCGATGAGTAGAGGCAAAAACATTCAGTACTTC. It is translated as CASSPGRPQGAMSRGKNIQYF.

This chain uses TRBV5-1 with TRBJ2-2; 11 bases are a match to TRBD2. CDR1 SGHRS and CDR2 YFSETQ come from the germline V gene. This CDR3 has 15 amino acids. V dropped 6 bases and J dropped 5; count of bases not matched to a gene: 6. This CDR3 is CASIALAGVTGELFF. The CDR3 nucleotides read TGCGCCAGCATCGCACTAGCGGGAGTTACCGGGGAGCTGTTTTTT.

V gene TRBV15 combines with J gene TRBJ2-6; 7 bases agree with TRBD1. Unmatched junction bases numbered 2, after V lost 3 bases and J lost 3 bases. Germline CDR1 is LNHNV and CDR2 is YYDKDF (reference sequence). The CDR3 is made up of 15 amino acids. DNA for the CDR3: TGTGCCACCAGCAGGAGGGGGCATGGGGCCAACGTCCTGACTTTC. This sequence encodes CATSRRGHGANVLTF.

This clone was seen ten or more times. V and J are TRBV12-3 or TRBV12-4 and TRBJ1-1, with 7 bases identical to TRBD1. Trimming cost V 5 bases and J 10 bases; bases outside gene matches: 4. The CDR3 extends over 11 amino acids. CDR3 protein: CASSRQGTAFF. The CDR3 nucleotides read TGTGCCAGCAGTAGACAGGGTACAGCTTTCTTT.